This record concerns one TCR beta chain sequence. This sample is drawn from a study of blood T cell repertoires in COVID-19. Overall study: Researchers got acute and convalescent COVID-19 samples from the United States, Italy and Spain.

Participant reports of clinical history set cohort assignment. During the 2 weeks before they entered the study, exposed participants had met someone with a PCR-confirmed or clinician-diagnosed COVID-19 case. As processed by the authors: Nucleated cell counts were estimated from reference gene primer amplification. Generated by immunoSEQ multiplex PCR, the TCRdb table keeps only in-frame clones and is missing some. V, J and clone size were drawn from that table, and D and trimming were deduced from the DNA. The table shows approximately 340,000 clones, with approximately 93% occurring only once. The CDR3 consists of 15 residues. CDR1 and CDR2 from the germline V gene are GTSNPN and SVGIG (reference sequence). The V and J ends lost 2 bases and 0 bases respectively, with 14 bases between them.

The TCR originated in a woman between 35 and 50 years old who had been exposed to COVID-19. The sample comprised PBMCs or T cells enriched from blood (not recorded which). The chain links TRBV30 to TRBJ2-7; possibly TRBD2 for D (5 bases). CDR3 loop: CAWSLRGGSSYEQYF. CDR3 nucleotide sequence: TGTGCCTGGAGTTTAAGAGGTGGGAGCTCCTACGAGCAGTACTTC.